The present entry profiles one T cell receptor (beta chain) with its context. This specimen belongs to a study of blood T cell repertoires in COVID-19. Study-level information: Whether acute or convalescent, the COVID-19 samples came from the United States, Italy and Spain. T cells, B-cell-depleted T cells, or PBMCs provided the cDNA or gDNA that served as material.

The germline CDR1 and CDR2 sequences are SGHNT and YYREEE (reference sequence). Trimming cost V 4 bases and J 3 bases, with 17 bases left between them. This CDR3 contains 15 residues. Original processing notes: Scientists estimated how many nucleated cells there were by amplifying reference gene primers. Assay used: immunoSEQ multiplex PCR; TCRdb lists only in-frame clones, some missing. The D gene and trimming were derived from the DNA, and the V and J assignments and clone size from that table. The sample shows approximately 260,000 clones, 89% of them seen only once. The rearrangement uses TRBV5-4 and TRBJ2-7, with D possibly matching TRBD2 (6 bases). Sequenced material: peripheral blood. This TCR came from a woman between 40 and 55 years old who had recovered from COVID-19. The CDR3 sequence: CASSPAGRGFYEQYF. In nucleotides, the CDR3 is TGTGCCAGCAGCCCCGCGGGACGGGGATTCTACGAGCAGTACTTC.